The sequence of this T cell receptor (beta chain) was determined in a study of OX40 agonist ivuxolimab in advanced cancers. Study-wide background: Subjects had a mean age of around 60 years, with a range of roughly 23 to 79; around 80% were male. Earlier treatment with anti-PD-1, anti-PD-L1 or anti-CTLA-4 was permitted, and approximately 38% had received some. Study-wide findings and caveats: In general, CD8+ T cells held more expanded clones than CD4+ did, on average.

Only in-frame clones appear in the TCRdb table, and some are missing; sequencing was by immunoSEQ multiplex PCR. The table lists around 40,000 clones, approximately 84% of them singletons. Trimming took 2 bases from V and 4 from J; bases not matched to a gene: 4. Germline CDR1 reads SQVTM; CDR2 reads ANQGSEA. CDR3 length equals 14 residues. Notes on this clone: The antigen is not known.

The clonotype was recovered from an adult with an advanced solid tumor such as melanoma, head and neck, liver or kidney cancer. V usage is TRBV29-1 and J usage is TRBJ2-1; TRBD1 aligns across 8 bases. Source: CD4+ or CD8+ T cells sorted from blood, taken in a trial of the OX40 agonist ivuxolimab. CDR3 bases: TGCAGCGTTGAAAAAGGACAGGGTTACAATGAGCAGTTCTTC. Residues: CSVEKGQGYNEQFF.